This T cell receptor (beta chain) was identified during a study of cytomegalovirus exposure and HLA in healthy donors (dated by TCRdb to the late 2010s). In terms of the full investigation: An earlier analysis of roughly 500 of the donors reported about 260 Gb of sequence data and 95 million to 130 million unique TCR beta sequences obtained from some 170 million T cells. An early release covering just under 650 HLA-typed donors comprised about 300 gigabases of sequencing data and some 79 million unique TCR sequences. Of the roughly 420 genotyped donors, approximately 80% were placed in the genetic ancestry cluster associated with self-reported Caucasian donors. The study aimed to test whether cataloging public T cell receptors could reveal signatures of past pathogen exposure. Using immunosequencing, the study profiled T cell repertoires from 640 or so subjects and related those repertoires to cytomegalovirus serostatus. A separate validation cohort of 100 to 150 different subjects was used in addition to the roughly 670-subject first cohort. To predict cytomegalovirus infection status, the study brought together high-throughput TCR immunosequencing, statistical association of individual TCRs with disease status, and machine learning. In a later analysis, previously published TCR beta repertoires from hundreds of donors were re-analyzed and high-resolution HLA genotyping was added so that TCR occurrence patterns could be studied. Rather than using new phenotypic data, the later analysis identified candidate immune exposures from TCR beta sequences and from how often those sequences occurred across donors. An earlier analysis of about 600 of the donors used high-throughput TCR beta sequencing to judge whether each TCR beta V gene segment behaved as functional or pseudogenic. Donor age, sex, ethnicity and CMV serostatus were compiled alongside the repertoire data. Genome-wide SNP genotypes for about 60% of the 666 donors were used in a later genetic analysis, which treated that subset as a discovery cohort. All discovery cohort repertoires had been generated on a single sequencing platform. Both class I and class II loci were covered by HLA typing, at four-digit resolution. The number of typed donors differed by locus: about 620-630 for A, B, C, DRB1 and DQB1; some 540 for DQA1; roughly 600 for DPA1; and roughly 470 for DPB1. Roughly 5 DR-DQ haplotypes were treated as single units for association and clustering because of strong linkage in the cohort. Among a few hundred genotyped donors of the cohort, an average of approximately 250,000 unique TCR beta nucleotide sequences were sequenced per donor, 15% to 20% of them non-productive. General study outcomes and caveats: Because counts were too low, roughly 18 rarely observed V segments, including chromosome 9 orphons, were left out of the earlier analysis of 587 of the donors. Correlated functional status among segregating V segments might be attributable to linkage disequilibrium, but an unknown experimental factor could not be ruled out. A few of the identified cytomegalovirus-associated TCR beta chains were confirmed in vitro to be specific for cytomegalovirus antigens. According to a later analysis, TCR association rates differed among HLA loci, with DRB1 alleles showing the most associated TCRs and HLA-C alleles showing the fewest. In a later genetic analysis, fewer N-insertions in productive TCRs were reported among donors in an Asian-associated ancestry cluster than the roughly 700-donor mean. The classifier was reported to diagnose cytomegalovirus status with high specificity and sensitivity in both the original and validation cohorts. In an earlier analysis of approximately 590 of the donors, most TCR beta V segments appeared in productive rearrangements about 90% or about 30% of the time, broadly matching IMGT annotations. Most CMV-associated TCR beta chains appeared to be HLA-restricted in a later analysis, and the HLA associations seemed to be driven largely by CMV exposure. The only immune exposure information available for the cohort was CMV serostatus. Roughly uniform sequencing depth across donors was assumed in presence/absence analyses, although this assumption may not hold. In a later analysis, HLA-associated TCR beta chains were found to be more clonally expanded and to have lower generation probabilities than equally common non-associated chains. Strong co-occurrence of HLA alleles, especially DR and DQ, made assigning TCR associations to individual alleles difficult. The authors suggested that the approach could potentially be extended to other disease states and immunological phenotypes. Specific HLA alleles were associated with 16,951 TCR beta sequences at a false discovery rate of 0.05 in a later analysis. Because some donors lacked HLA typing at each locus, the association tests relied only on the typed subset. A cluster of highly shared sequence variants was judged likely to represent a technical artifact of the sequencing pipeline. Only TCR beta chains were sequenced in this cohort, and the absence of alpha or paired-chain data limited detectable features. Some IMGT-functional V segments, including TRBV6-2 and TRBV6-3, could not be told apart with the 87-base-pair reads, so those segments were excluded. A later analysis reported that several top co-occurrence clusters appeared linked to parvovirus B19, influenza, CMV and Epstein-Barr virus. Most TCR sequences were seen in very few donors, while some public TCRs were found in many individuals. The study gave a list of 150 to 200 TCR beta chains associated with cytomegalovirus. A further reported finding was that TCR beta sequences accurately predicted the HLA-A and HLA-B alleles for most subjects in the first cohort. A later genetic analysis associated a missense DCLRE1C variant with V-gene and J-gene trimming of TCR beta chains, and an independent cohort replicated the association.

The germline V gene gives CDR1 as SGHTA and CDR2 as FQGNSA. Spanning cysteine to phenylalanine, the CDR3 consists of 15 amino acids. Only the CDR3 region is kept as DNA, spanning 45 bases read in frame from base 1. Clipping removes 1 base from V and 4 bases from J, with 0 as the unmatched junction base count. With respect to this clone: Its antigen remains undetermined. Base-call qualities are not available, and no considerably larger clone is one nucleotide away.

The cohort was made up of 500 to 850 healthy bone marrow donors. All cohort members were sampled while nominally healthy, although unrecorded immune exposures were likely present. The donor was CMV seropositive and was included in the group of 300 or so seropositive cohort members. Each donor provided a peripheral blood sample, and peripheral blood mononuclear cells were used for TCR beta sequencing. The Qiagen DNeasy Blood Extraction Kit was used to extract genomic DNA from the blood cell samples. Libraries came from the immunoSEQ multiplex PCR assay. For the multiplex PCR, a mixture combining 60 forward primers for TCR Vbeta segments and 13 reverse primers for TCR Jbeta segments was used. The CDR3 region of rearranged TCR beta genes was amplified from genomic DNA with a multiplex PCR assay. Amplified TCR beta libraries were sequenced as 87-base-pair reads on the Illumina HiSeq System. In the authors' own workflow: A later analysis counted approximately 74 million unique TCR beta chains across the roughly 700 repertoires, and 10 million to 11 million of these chains were shared by at least two donors. Raw reads were error-corrected and collapsed into unique sequences with a nearest-neighbor algorithm that merged closely related sequences to remove PCR and sequencing errors. To assign V, D and J gene segments, CDR3 sequences were aligned to IMGT reference sequences. For a sequence to be retained, at least a six-nucleotide match to both a V gene segment and a J gene segment was required. Rearrangements were called productive when the CDR3 lacked stop codons and stayed in frame with V and J; all others were non-productive. Following IMGT convention, CDR3 was defined as the stretch from the second conserved V-encoded cysteine up to the conserved J-encoded phenylalanine. The earlier analysis of a few hundred of the donors excluded any sequence lacking an unambiguous match to a single V gene segment. In an earlier analysis of some 590 of the donors, a V segment was called functional when productive rearrangements were above 56.7%, and segregating when the standard deviation between donors exceeded 5%. To diagnose cytomegalovirus status from the catalog of TCR beta chain sequences, a statistical classification framework was built. In a later analysis, TCR nucleotide sequences were compared against IMGT/GENE-DB human TR gene sequences so that V and J genes could be assigned. The TCRdist pipeline was used in a later analysis to assign CDR3 sequences and most-parsimonious VDJ recombination scenarios. In a later analysis, every TCR beta chain was defined by the combination of its CDR3 amino acid sequence and its V-gene family, and reads without a unique V-gene family were dropped. To address suspected cross-contamination and a sequencing artifact, a later analysis removed 592 highly shared, low-generation-probability nucleotide sequences. For each public chain, a later analysis derived a clonal expansion index from normalized ranks of inferred template counts within each repertoire. A later analysis computed generation probabilities with a VDJ recombination model fitted to out-of-frame rearrangements, and checked the results against IGoR. A later analysis scored TCR-TCR, TCR-HLA and TCR-CMV co-occurrence with hypergeometric tests, applying a repertoire-size bias correction to TCR pairs. In a later analysis, false discovery rates were estimated by permuting HLA or CMV assignments 20 times. In a later analysis, co-occurring TCRs were grouped using DBSCAN, with TCRdist sequence similarity added in when clustering inside HLA-allele-positive subsets. Co-occurrence clustering excluded repertoires with fewer than 30,000 or more than 120,000 public chains, plus five with anomalous nucleotide sharing. The source is immuneACCESS, and TCRdb retained only in-frame sequences with V and J called. Part of the clones is not carried over; for the studies checked, unresolved V genes explain less than half of this, and the remainder is unexplained. V, J and clone size were drawn from that table, and D and trimming were deduced from the DNA. The sample contains under 200,000 clones, 70% to 80% of them found a single time. The top ten constitute 13% to 15% of the sample.

The V and J segments used are TRBV7-2 and TRBJ2-1; 11 middle bases align to TRBD2. Sequences were obtained from PBMCs. The clonotype comes from a woman aged 25 to 45 in good health and CMV-seropositive. The nucleotide sequence is TGTGCCAGCAGCTTAGGACTAGCGGGGTACAATGAGCAGTTCTTC. This sequence encodes CASSLGLAGYNEQFF.